This note documents a single T cell receptor beta chain sequence. Its antigen is undetermined. This specimen belongs to a study of cytomegalovirus exposure and HLA in healthy donors. At the level of the study: When just under 400 donors were genotyped, about 80% of them were found to fall in the Caucasian-associated ancestry cluster.

The PCR contained 60 Vbeta and 13 Jbeta primers. TCRdb's table, derived via immunoSEQ multiplex PCR, lists solely in-frame clones and lacks some. The table records approximately 150,000 clones, around 84% of them present only once. Findings and limits, study-wide: Solely CMV serostatus was available to characterize immune exposure. The study reported that TCR beta sequences accurately predicted HLA-A and HLA-B alleles in most subjects.

The CDR3 consists of 16 residues. Trimming took 5 bases from V and 2 from J; bases not matched to a gene: 10. Looked up from germline, CDR1 is SGHVS and CDR2 is FNYEAQ. The chain joins TRBV7-6 to TRBJ1-2, with 8 bases fitting TRBD1. The sequence came from a boy under 10 years old in good health and CMV-seronegative. Material for sequencing was PBMCs. CDR3 sequence reads: CASSARQGRSNYGYTF. The CDR3 nucleotides read TGTGCCAGCAGCGCACGACAGGGGCGGTCCAACTATGGCTACACCTTC.